This is a list of T cell receptor beta chains from one sample in a study of regulatory T cells in long-lasting Graves disease. TCRdb recomputed calls from the multiplex PCR reads with MiXCR, one row per CDR3 protein. The sample records around 320,000 distinct CDR3 sequences, over 15% being singletons. These same records also appear under a second study, on T cells in Graves' hyperthyroidism and ophthalmopathy.

Specimen: peripheral blood mononuclear cells (PBMCs), collected at new diagnosis, from a patient treated with antithyroid drugs. These receptors all come from a man aged 35 to 55 with Graves disease. Both conserved end residues are part of each CDR3. Some rows mark clone size as missing; the rest say once, few, many or name a class of expanded clone.

v_gene: TRBV25-1; abundance: many; j_gene: TRBJ1-1; len: 16; CDR3aa: CASPKGTGGVSTEAFF
v_gene: TRBV2; abundance: few; j_gene: TRBJ1-6; len: 15; CDR3aa: CASQPVAGGGSPLHF
v_gene: TRBV7-2; abundance: many; j_gene: TRBJ2-7; len: 15; CDR3aa: CASSEARGGVHEQYF
v_gene: TRBV29-1; abundance: -; j_gene: TRBJ2-5; len: 10; CDR3aa: CSVRAETQYF
v_gene: TRBV2; abundance: many; j_gene: TRBJ1-4; len: 14; CDR3aa: CASSDLTTNEKLFF
v_gene: TRBV5-1; abundance: many; j_gene: TRBJ2-3; len: 14; CDR3aa: CASRAGSFTDTQYF
v_gene: TRBV4-3; abundance: many; j_gene: TRBJ1-1; len: 13; CDR3aa: CASSQVGWTEAFF
v_gene: TRBV20-1; abundance: many; j_gene: TRBJ2-3; len: 13; CDR3aa: CSARRQGSDTQYF
v_gene: TRBV27; abundance: -; j_gene: -; len: 14; CDR3aa: CASKEREREETQYF
v_gene: TRBV20-1; abundance: many; j_gene: TRBJ1-4; len: 13; CDR3aa: CSARSAANEKLFF
v_gene: TRBV20-1; abundance: -; j_gene: TRBJ2-2; len: 15; CDR3aa: CSARTSGGRTGELFF
v_gene: TRBV3-1; abundance: -; j_gene: TRBJ2-7; len: 13; CDR3aa: CASSQDRAGEQYF
v_gene: TRBV5-1; abundance: many; j_gene: TRBJ1-2; len: 17; CDR3aa: CASSGGQGRGGNYGYTF
v_gene: TRBV28; abundance: -; j_gene: TRBJ2-1; len: 10; CDR3aa: CASSRGEQFF
v_gene: TRBV10-3; abundance: -; j_gene: TRBJ1-6; len: 16; CDR3aa: CAISGSGQVYNSPLHF
v_gene: TRBV11-2; abundance: -; j_gene: TRBJ2-7; len: 15; CDR3aa: CASSPGTGAYNEQYF
v_gene: TRBV7-9; abundance: many; j_gene: TRBJ2-1; len: 19; CDR3aa: CASSLWGGQGAMSYNEQFF
v_gene: TRBV12-3/TRBV12-4; abundance: many; j_gene: TRBJ1-1; len: 14; CDR3aa: CASRWGSENTEAFF
v_gene: TRBV12-3/TRBV12-4; abundance: many; j_gene: TRBJ2-1; len: 12; CDR3aa: CASSPLDIEQFF
v_gene: TRBV12-3/TRBV12-4; abundance: many; j_gene: TRBJ2-7; len: 18; CDR3aa: CASSSRGSRLADSYEQYF
v_gene: TRBV7-2; abundance: -; j_gene: TRBJ2-5; len: 15; CDR3aa: CAGSLFFGGVETQYF
v_gene: TRBV5-1; abundance: many; j_gene: TRBJ2-7; len: 16; CDR3aa: CASRDPPGQGAYEQYF
v_gene: TRBV24-1; abundance: few; j_gene: TRBJ2-3; len: 14; CDR3aa: CATQKGLSTDTQYF
v_gene: TRBV12-3/TRBV12-4; abundance: many; j_gene: TRBJ1-5; len: 14; CDR3aa: CASSSFRDDQPQHF
v_gene: TRBV6-1; abundance: few; j_gene: TRBJ2-3; len: 17; CDR3aa: CASSGYPRGEFTDTQYF
v_gene: TRBV4-1; abundance: -; j_gene: TRBJ2-7; len: 14; CDR3aa: CASSPYRSSYEQYF
v_gene: TRBV18; abundance: many; j_gene: TRBJ1-4; len: 14; CDR3aa: CASSLTGVNEKLFF
v_gene: TRBV3-1; abundance: -; j_gene: TRBJ1-1; len: 12; CDR3aa: CASSQGPSEAFF
v_gene: TRBV11-2; abundance: -; j_gene: TRBJ2-7; len: 17; CDR3aa: CARGIKESDRNSYEQYF
v_gene: TRBV5-1; abundance: few; j_gene: TRBJ1-6; len: 13; CDR3aa: CASSLEVISPLHF
v_gene: TRBV12-3/TRBV12-4; abundance: -; j_gene: TRBJ2-1; len: 13; CDR3aa: CASGPLGAREQFF
v_gene: TRBV20-1; abundance: many; j_gene: TRBJ1-6; len: 13; CDR3aa: CSAGQGVASPLHF
v_gene: TRBV6-5; abundance: few; j_gene: TRBJ2-5; len: 16; CDR3aa: CASSYRSRWYQETQYF
v_gene: TRBV11-3; abundance: few; j_gene: TRBJ2-2; len: 15; CDR3aa: CASSLVAPPTGELFF
v_gene: TRBV11-2; abundance: few; j_gene: TRBJ1-1; len: 15; CDR3aa: CASSFPAQGFFEAFF
v_gene: TRBV2; abundance: many; j_gene: TRBJ2-2; len: 16; CDR3aa: CASSGGLAGGTGELFF
v_gene: TRBV6-1; abundance: many; j_gene: TRBJ2-7; len: 12; CDR3aa: CASSVRTNEQYF
v_gene: TRBV7-2; abundance: many; j_gene: TRBJ1-4; len: 14; CDR3aa: CASSRNSDNEKLFF
v_gene: TRBV27; abundance: -; j_gene: TRBJ2-1; len: 10; CDR3aa: CASSLNEQFF
v_gene: TRBV20-1; abundance: many; j_gene: TRBJ1-2; len: 12; CDR3aa: CSATRTSYGYTF
v_gene: TRBV20-1; abundance: many; j_gene: TRBJ2-3; len: 13; CDR3aa: CSARDRSTDTQYF
v_gene: TRBV7-9; abundance: few; j_gene: TRBJ2-7; len: 15; CDR3aa: CASSSTVRAPLEQYF
v_gene: TRBV3-1; abundance: once; j_gene: TRBJ2-7; len: 13; CDR3aa: CASSQVGTYEQYF
v_gene: TRBV27; abundance: few; j_gene: TRBJ1-6; len: 14; CDR3aa: CANRGYTYNSPLHF
v_gene: TRBV28; abundance: many; j_gene: TRBJ1-2; len: 14; CDR3aa: CASSGTGGYYGYTF
v_gene: TRBV5-5; abundance: few; j_gene: TRBJ2-1; len: 16; CDR3aa: CASSLEWGAVNNEQFF
v_gene: TRBV6-2/TRBV6-3; abundance: many; j_gene: TRBJ1-5; len: 12; CDR3aa: CASRQDGQPQHF
v_gene: TRBV5-1; abundance: few; j_gene: TRBJ2-5; len: 15; CDR3aa: CASSRITGAAETQYF
v_gene: TRBV6-1; abundance: many; j_gene: TRBJ2-7; len: 14; CDR3aa: CASSAPGQGGEQYF
v_gene: TRBV6-1; abundance: many; j_gene: TRBJ2-4; len: 15; CDR3aa: CASSQAGTGVNIQYF
v_gene: TRBV7-8; abundance: -; j_gene: TRBJ1-6; len: 17; CDR3aa: CASSLGLLSSYNSPLHF